Sequencing of this T cell receptor (beta chain) was carried out in a study of identical twins. Findings of the study overall: The conclusions drew on cross-sectional statistical analysis instead of tracking the same donors.

As to this clonotype: The antigen is unknown.

Template switching introduced a universal primer site, and the cDNA bore unique molecular identifiers. TCRdb called the 5' RACE reads again in MiXCR, with one record for every CDR3 protein. The table records around 550,000 distinct CDR3 sequences, 13% to 15% of them present only once. The CDR3 runs 16 residues. The trim removed 2 bases at V and 7 bases at J, leaving 10 bases unmatched. CDR1 is KGHDR, CDR2 SFDVKD, per germline. These same data were also listed under a study on yellow fever vaccine responses in identical twins.

J is TRBJ2-1 and V is TRBV24-1, with 7 bases that match TRBD2. Sequenced material: CD4+ T cells sorted from blood. The sequence was obtained from a woman under 30 in good health. CDR3 sequence reads: CATSDSDSTGGNEQFF. The CDR3, as DNA: TGTGCCACCAGTGATTCGGACTCCACGGGGGGAAATGAGCAGTTCTTC.